The entry below gives a single TCR beta chain sequence along with its context. This specimen comes from a study of blood T cell repertoires in COVID-19. Study at large: COVID-19 samples collected from the United States, Italy and Spain covered acute and convalescent phases. Sources were T cells, B-cell-depleted T cells, or PBMCs; the material itself was cDNA or gDNA.

The length of the CDR3 is 15 residues. Trimming cost V 10 bases and J 2 bases; bases outside gene matches: 8. The germline CDR1 and CDR2 sequences are ENHRY and SYGVKD. Per the original methods: The assay estimated nucleated cells by amplifying reference gene primers. Profiled with immunoSEQ multiplex PCR; TCRdb holds only in-frame clones, not every one. V and J calls and clone size are copied from that table; D and trimming were computed from the DNA. Among roughly 38,000 clones listed, 85% were seen once. The sample was peripheral blood. The chain employs TRBV10-3 and TRBJ2-2; the match to TRBD2 covers 9 bases. The sequence was obtained from a human donor in a cohort sampled during active COVID-19. CDR3 coding DNA: TGTGCCACGGGTAGCGGGGGCGCAAACACCGGGGAGCTGTTTTTT. This sequence encodes CATGSGGANTGELFF.